This TCR beta chain was sequenced for a study of blood T cell repertoires in COVID-19 (dated by TCRdb to 2018 to 2021). Regarding the study in general: The collaborator samples originated in the United States, Italy and Spain and spanned the acute and convalescent phases of COVID-19. The material from the prospective study consisted of cDNA or gDNA derived from T cells, B-cell-depleted T cells, or PBMCs. Subjects who had been exposed to COVID-19, were actively infected with it, or had recovered from it provided the deeply sampled blood TCRbeta repertoires that made up the dataset. The repertoires were made available in a free public database intended to serve as a resource for research on the immune response to SARS-CoV-2. Samples were obtained from the ongoing ImmuneRACE study (first 160 participants) and from some 1,300 subjects provided by 6 global collaborators. The sample metadata nearly always contained a de-identified subject ID, COVID-19 status, age in years and sex. Where available, HLA class I and class II types were taken from metadata supplied by the sample provider and were not determined by assay-based typing. Overall study outcomes, separate from this receptor: Clinical and demographic metadata were provided uncurated, with the amount varying by source and participant.

TCRbeta CDR3 regions were amplified from genomic DNA using the immunoSEQ Assay, a bias-controlled multiplex PCR. For the original study's pipeline: The number of nucleated cells in each sample was estimated from the amplification of reference gene primers within the assay. To quantify the absolute abundance of each unique TCRbeta CDR3 rearrangement, sequence reads were collapsed and filtered. For each sample, productive Simpson clonality was calculated as the square root of Simpson's diversity index over productive rearrangements. Entries here come from immuneACCESS through TCRdb and include only in-frame sequences with V and J called. Some clones fail to appear in such tables; in the studies checked, an unresolved V gene covers under half of the shortfall, and the cause of the remainder is unknown. The D gene and trimming were derived from the DNA, and the V and J assignments and clone size from that table. Recorded for this sample are approximately 450,000 clones; 85% to 90% of them occurred a single time. Jointly, the top ten make up 4.3% of the sample.

On this clone: The antigen it binds to is not known. No qualities accompany the bases; no much larger clone lies one base away.

CDR1 and CDR2, looked up from the germline V gene, are KGHDR and SFDVKD. Taken from cysteine to phenylalanine, the CDR3 has 15 residues. Only the CDR3 part of the read is kept: 45 bases, read in frame from the first base. V is pared back by 1 base and J by 0 bases, with 6 bases lying between the germline termini. Collaborating institutions collected whole blood in K2EDTA tubes following their own protocols. For TCRbeta analysis, collaborators shipped samples as frozen whole blood, isolated PBMCs, or DNA extracted from either of those sample types. The receptor was derived from a woman aged 25 to 39 with acute or convalescent COVID-19. Sample: peripheral blood. The rearrangement combines TRBV24-1 with TRBJ2-1, with the D segment identity uncertain. At the DNA level, the sequence is TGTGCCACCAGTGATTTTCGGGTCTCCTACAATGAGCAGTTCTTC. This translates into CATSDFRVSYNEQFF.